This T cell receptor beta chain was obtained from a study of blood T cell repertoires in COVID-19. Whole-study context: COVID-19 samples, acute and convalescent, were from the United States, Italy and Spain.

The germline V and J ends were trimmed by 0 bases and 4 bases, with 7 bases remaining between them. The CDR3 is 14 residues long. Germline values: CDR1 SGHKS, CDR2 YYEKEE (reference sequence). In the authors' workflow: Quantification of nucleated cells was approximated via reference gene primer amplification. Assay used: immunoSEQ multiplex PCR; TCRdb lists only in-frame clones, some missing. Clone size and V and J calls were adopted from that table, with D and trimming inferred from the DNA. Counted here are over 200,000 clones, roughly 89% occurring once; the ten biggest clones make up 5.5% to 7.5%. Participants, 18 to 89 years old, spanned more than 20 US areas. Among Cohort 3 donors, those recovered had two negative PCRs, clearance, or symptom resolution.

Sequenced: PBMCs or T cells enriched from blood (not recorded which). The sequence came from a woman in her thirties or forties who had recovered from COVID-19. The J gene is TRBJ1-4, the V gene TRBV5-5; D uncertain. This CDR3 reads CASSLETGNEKLFF. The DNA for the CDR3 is TGTGCCAGCAGCTTGGAAACGGGTAATGAAAAACTGTTTTTT.